This T cell receptor beta chain came from a study of graft-versus-host responses after intestinal transplantation. Study results and caveats: Early post-transplant HvG declines tracked with peak circulating GvH clone levels.

Turning to this clone: Its cognate antigen is unknown. The sample holds other DNA sequences that translate to the same CDR3.

The germline V gene has CDR1 SGHRS and CDR2 YFSETQ. The CDR3 length is 23 residues. Losses at the gene ends were 0 bases for V and 0 bases for J; bases not matched to a gene: 14. Clones were sequenced by immunoSEQ multiplex PCR, and TCRdb holds only the in-frame ones, with some missing. The sample has about 43,000 clones; less than 95% are singletons. The V call is TRBV5-1, the J call TRBJ2-6, with 14 positions matching TRBD2. The TCR sequence derives from a human patient who received an intestinal transplant, so some T cells may come from the graft donor. The starting material was PBMCs, obtained approximately 340 days after intestinal transplant. The CDR3 protein is CASSLGVLGTSGGIRSGANVLTF. The CDR3 DNA reads as TGCGCCAGCAGCTTGGGAGTGTTAGGGACTAGCGGGGGAATACGCTCTGGGGCCAACGTCCTGACTTTC.